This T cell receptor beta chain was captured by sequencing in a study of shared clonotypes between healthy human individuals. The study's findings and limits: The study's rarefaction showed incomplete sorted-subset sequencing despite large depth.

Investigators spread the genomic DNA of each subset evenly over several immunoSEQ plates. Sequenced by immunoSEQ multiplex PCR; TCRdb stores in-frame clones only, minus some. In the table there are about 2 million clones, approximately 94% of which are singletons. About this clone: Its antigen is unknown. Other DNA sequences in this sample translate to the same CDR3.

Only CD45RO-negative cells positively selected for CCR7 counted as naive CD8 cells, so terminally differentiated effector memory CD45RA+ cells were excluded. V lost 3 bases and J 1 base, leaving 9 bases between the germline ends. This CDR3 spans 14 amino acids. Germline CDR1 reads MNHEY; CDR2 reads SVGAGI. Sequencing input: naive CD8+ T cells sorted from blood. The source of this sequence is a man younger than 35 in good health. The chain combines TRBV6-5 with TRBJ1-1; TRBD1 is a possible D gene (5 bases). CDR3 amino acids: CASSYLTGNTEAFF. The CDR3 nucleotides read TGTGCCAGCAGTTATCTAACAGGGAACACTGAAGCTTTCTTT.